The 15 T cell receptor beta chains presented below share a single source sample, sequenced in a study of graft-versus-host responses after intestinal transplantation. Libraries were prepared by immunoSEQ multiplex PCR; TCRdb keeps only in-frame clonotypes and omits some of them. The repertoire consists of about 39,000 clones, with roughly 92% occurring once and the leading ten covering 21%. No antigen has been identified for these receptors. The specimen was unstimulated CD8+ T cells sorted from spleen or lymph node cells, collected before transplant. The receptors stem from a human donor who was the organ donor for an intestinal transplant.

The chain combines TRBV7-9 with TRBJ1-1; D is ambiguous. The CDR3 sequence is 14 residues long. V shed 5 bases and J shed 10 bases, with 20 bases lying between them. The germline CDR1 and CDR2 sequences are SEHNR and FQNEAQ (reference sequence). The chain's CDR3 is CASSPPGRIEGAFF. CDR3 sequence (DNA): TGTGCCAGCAGCCCCCCCGGGCGGATCGAGGGAGCTTTCTTT.

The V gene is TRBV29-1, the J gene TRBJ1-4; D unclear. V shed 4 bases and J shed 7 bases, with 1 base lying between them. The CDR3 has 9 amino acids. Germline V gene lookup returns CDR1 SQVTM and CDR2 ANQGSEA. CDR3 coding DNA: TGCAGCGTTGTTGAAAAACTGTTTTTT. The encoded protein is CSVVEKLFF.

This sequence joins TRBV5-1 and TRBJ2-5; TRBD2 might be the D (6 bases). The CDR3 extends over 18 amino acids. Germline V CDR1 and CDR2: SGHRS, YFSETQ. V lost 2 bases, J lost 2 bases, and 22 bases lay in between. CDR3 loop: CASSFHGLAGLPQETQYF. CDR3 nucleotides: TGCGCCAGCAGCTTTCACGGCCTGGCGGGGCTGCCTCAAGAGACCCAGTACTTC.

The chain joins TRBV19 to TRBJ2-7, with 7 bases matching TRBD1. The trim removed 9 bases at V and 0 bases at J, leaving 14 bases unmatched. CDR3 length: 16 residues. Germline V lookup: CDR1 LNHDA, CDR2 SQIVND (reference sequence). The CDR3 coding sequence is TGTGCCAGCGGACCCAGACAGGGCCTATTCTCCTACGAGCAGTACTTC. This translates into CASGPRQGLFSYEQYF.

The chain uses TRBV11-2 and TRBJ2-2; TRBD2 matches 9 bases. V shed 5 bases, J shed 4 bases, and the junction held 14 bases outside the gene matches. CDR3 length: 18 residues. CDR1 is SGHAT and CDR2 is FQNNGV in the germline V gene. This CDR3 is CASSSPPGLALPTGELFF. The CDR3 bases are TGTGCCAGCAGCAGCCCACCGGGACTAGCCCTGCCCACCGGGGAGCTGTTTTTT.

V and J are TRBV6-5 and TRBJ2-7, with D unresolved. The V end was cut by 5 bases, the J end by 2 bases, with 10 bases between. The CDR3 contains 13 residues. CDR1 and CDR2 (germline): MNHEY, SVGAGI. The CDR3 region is CASSETDTYEQYF. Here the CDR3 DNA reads TGTGCCAGCAGTGAGACTGATACCTACGAGCAGTACTTC.

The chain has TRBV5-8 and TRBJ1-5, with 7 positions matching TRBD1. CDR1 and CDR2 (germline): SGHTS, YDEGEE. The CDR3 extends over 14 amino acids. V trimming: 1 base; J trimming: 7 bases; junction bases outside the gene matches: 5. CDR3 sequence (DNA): TGTGCCAGCAGCTTGAAGACAGGGCGACAGCCCCAGCATTTT. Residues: CASSLKTGRQPQHF.

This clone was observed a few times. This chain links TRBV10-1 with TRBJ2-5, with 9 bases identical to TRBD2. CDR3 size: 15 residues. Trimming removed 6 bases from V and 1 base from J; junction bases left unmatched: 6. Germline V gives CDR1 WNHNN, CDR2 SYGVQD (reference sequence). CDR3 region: CASRDRLAVQETQYF. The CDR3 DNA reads TGCGCCAGCAGGGACCGACTAGCGGTCCAAGAGACCCAGTACTTC.

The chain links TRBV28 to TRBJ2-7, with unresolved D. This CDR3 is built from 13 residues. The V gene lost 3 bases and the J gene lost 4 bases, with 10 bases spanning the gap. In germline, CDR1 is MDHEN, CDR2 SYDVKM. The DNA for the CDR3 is TGTGCCAGCAGTTTTGGGCCTCGATACGAGCAGTACTTC. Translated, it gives CASSFGPRYEQYF.

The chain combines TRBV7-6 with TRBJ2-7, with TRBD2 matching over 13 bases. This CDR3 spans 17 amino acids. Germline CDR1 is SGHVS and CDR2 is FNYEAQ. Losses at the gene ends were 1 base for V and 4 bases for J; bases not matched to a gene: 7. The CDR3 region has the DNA TGTGCCAGCAGCTTAGTCCTCTCACTAGCGGGAGGGTACGAGCAGTACTTC. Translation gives CASSLVLSLAGGYEQYF.

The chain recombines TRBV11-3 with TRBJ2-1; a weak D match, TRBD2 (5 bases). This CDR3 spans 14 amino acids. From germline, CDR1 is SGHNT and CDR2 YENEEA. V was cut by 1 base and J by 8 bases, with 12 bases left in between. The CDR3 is CASSLVGVRDEQFF. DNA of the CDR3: TGTGCCAGCAGCTTAGTCGGGGTCCGGGATGAGCAGTTCTTC.

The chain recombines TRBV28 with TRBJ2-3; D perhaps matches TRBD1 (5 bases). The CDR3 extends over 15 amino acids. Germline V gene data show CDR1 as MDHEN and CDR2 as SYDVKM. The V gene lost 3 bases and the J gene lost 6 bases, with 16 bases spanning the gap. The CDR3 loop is CASSFSDRRVDTQYF. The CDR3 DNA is TGTGCCAGCAGTTTTTCTGACAGAAGGGTTGATACGCAGTATTTT.

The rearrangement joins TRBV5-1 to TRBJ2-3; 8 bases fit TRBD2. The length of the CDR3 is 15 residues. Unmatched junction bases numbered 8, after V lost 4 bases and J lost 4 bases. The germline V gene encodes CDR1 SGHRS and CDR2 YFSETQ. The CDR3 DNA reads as TGCGCCAGCAGCACACGGGAGGGCCACGCAGATACGCAGTATTTT. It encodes CASSTREGHADTQYF.

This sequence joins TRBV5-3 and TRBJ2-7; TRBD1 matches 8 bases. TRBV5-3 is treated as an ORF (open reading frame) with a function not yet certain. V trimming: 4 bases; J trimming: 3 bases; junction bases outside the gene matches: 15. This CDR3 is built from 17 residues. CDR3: CARSRPDRAGLSYEQYF. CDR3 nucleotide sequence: TGTGCCAGAAGCCGGCCGGACAGGGCAGGGTTAAGCTACGAGCAGTACTTC.

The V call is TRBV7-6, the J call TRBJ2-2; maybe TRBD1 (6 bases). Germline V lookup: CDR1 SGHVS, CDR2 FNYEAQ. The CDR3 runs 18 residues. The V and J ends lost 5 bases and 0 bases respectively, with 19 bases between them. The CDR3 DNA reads TGTGCCAGCAGCCTAAAGGGGGATGGGCACTCGAACACCGGGGAGCTGTTTTTT. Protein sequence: CASSLKGDGHSNTGELFF.